The subject of this entry is one TCR beta chain. Its antigen is as yet unknown. These data are taken from a study of T cell repertoires in cytomegalovirus infection. Study summary: Public TCR beta signature analysis indicated the presence of both CMV infection and matching HLA type.

TCRdb processed the reads anew with MiXCR; each CDR3 protein has one entry. The sample yields 300,000 to 400,000 distinct CDR3 sequences, about 27% seen once. Study results and limitations: The ex vivo response was dominated by HLA-C-restricted CMV-specific TCR beta clonotypes.

Germline V gene lookup returns CDR1 SGHAT and CDR2 FQNNGV. This CDR3 region has 15 residues. V was shortened by 0 bases and J by 1 base, with 10 bases between the two germline ends. The sequence came from a human donor in good health (CMV status not recorded). Some clones in this sample may be carry-over from other donors' samples. The chain has TRBV11-2 and TRBJ2-7; D could derive from TRBD1 or TRBD2 (5 bases each). The input for sequencing was cultured PBMCs, taken from culture after CMV antigen stimulation. CDR3 region: CASSLEGDQSYEQYF. The DNA for the CDR3 is TGTGCCAGCAGCTTAGAGGGGGACCAATCCTACGAGCAGTACTTC.